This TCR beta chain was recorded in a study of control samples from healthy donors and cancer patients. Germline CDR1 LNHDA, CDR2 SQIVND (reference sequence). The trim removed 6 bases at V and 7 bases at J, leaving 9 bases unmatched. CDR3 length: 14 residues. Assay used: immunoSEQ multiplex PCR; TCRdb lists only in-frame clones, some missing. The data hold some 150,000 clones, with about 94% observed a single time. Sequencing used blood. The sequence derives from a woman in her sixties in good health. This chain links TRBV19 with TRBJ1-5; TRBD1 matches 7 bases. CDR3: CASSHTGDLQPQHF. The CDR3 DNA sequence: TGTGCCAGTAGCCACACAGGGGACCTCCAGCCCCAGCATTTT.